These T cell receptor beta chains were read from a single sample in a study of blood T cell repertoires in COVID-19. Produced via immunoSEQ multiplex PCR; TCRdb's table is partial and in-frame only. The top ten hold about 8.6% of the sample, which has about 270,000 clones, approximately 89% seen once. Input material: peripheral blood. These TCRs come from a man aged 35 to 55 with active or convalescent COVID-19. Both conserved end residues are part of each CDR3. The D gene is left open where the match is weak. A clone size is listed for some rows: how often the clone was seen (once, few, many), or a class if it is expanded.

J	D	size	V	CDR3	DNA
TRBJ1-6	.	.	TRBV3-1/TRBV3-2	CASSLPGGGSGSPLHF	TGTGCCAGCAGCCTCCCGGGAGGAGGGTCGGGGTCACCCCTCCACTTT
TRBJ1-1	.	.	TRBV5-1	CASSLGQSEAFF	TGCGCCAGCAGCTTGGGCCAGTCTGAAGCTTTCTTT
TRBJ2-7	TRBD2	.	TRBV24-1	CATSERNLAGGPNEQYF	TGTGCCACCAGTGAGCGCAATCTAGCGGGAGGGCCAAACGAGCAGTACTTC
TRBJ1-5	.	.	TRBV5-1	CASSSSGGVPPQHF	TGCGCCAGCAGCTCCTCCGGGGGGGTCCCACCCCAGCATTTT
TRBJ2-1	.	.	TRBV10-3	CAISERAEGTYNEQFF	TGTGCCATCAGTGAAAGGGCGGAGGGGACCTACAATGAGCAGTTCTTC
TRBJ2-7	TRBD1	.	TRBV5-1	CASSLTGGLYEQYF	TGCGCCAGCAGCTTAACAGGGGGCCTTTACGAGCAGTACTTC
TRBJ2-1	TRBD2	.	TRBV9	CASSAPRGTRVSNEQFF	TGTGCCAGCAGCGCCCCTCGCGGGACTAGGGTCTCCAATGAGCAGTTCTTC
TRBJ2-3	.	.	TRBV10-3	CAISESLGTDTQYF	TGTGCCATCAGTGAGTCTCTCGGCACAGATACGCAGTATTTT
TRBJ2-7	.	.	TRBV18	CASSRGDEQYF	TGTGCCAGCTCTCGTGGAGACGAGCAGTACTTC
TRBJ2-5	TRBD2	.	TRBV15	CATRGGSAVTQYF	TGTGCCACCAGGGGGGGGAGTGCCGTGACCCAGTACTTC
TRBJ2-1	.	.	TRBV21-1	CASSTEGQGNNEQFF	TGTGCCAGCAGCACCGAAGGACAGGGAAACAATGAGCAGTTCTTC
TRBJ2-1	TRBD2	.	TRBV7-3	CASSSGLAGVNEQFF	TGTGCCAGCAGCTCGGGACTAGCGGGAGTCAATGAGCAGTTCTTC
TRBJ1-2	.	.	TRBV25-1	CASISSYGYTF	TGTGCCAGCATTAGTTCGTATGGCTACACCTTC
TRBJ2-1	TRBD2	.	TRBV5-8	CASSPGTSGAPNEQFF	TGTGCCAGCAGCCCCGGGACTAGCGGGGCTCCCAATGAGCAGTTCTTC
TRBJ2-2	TRBD1	.	TRBV24-1	CATRGTGDTGELFF	TGTGCCACCCGAGGGACAGGGGACACCGGGGAGCTGTTTTTT
TRBJ1-1	TRBD1	.	TRBV4-1	CASSRWDRENTEAFF	TGCGCCAGCAGCCGATGGGACAGGGAGAACACTGAAGCTTTCTTT
TRBJ1-5	.	.	TRBV15	CATSREADSNGQPQHF	TGTGCCACCAGCAGAGAGGCGGACTCGAATGGCCAGCCCCAGCATTTT
TRBJ1-2	TRBD1	.	TRBV7-9	CASSLPGQGVGYTF	TGTGCCAGCAGCTTACCGGGACAGGGGGTTGGCTACACCTTC
TRBJ2-1	.	.	TRBV9	CASSVALHDRDNEQFF	TGTGCCAGCAGCGTAGCTCTTCATGACAGAGACAATGAGCAGTTCTTC
TRBJ1-1	.	.	TRBV19	CASRPIGRVDTEAFF	TGTGCCAGTAGACCTATCGGGAGGGTGGACACTGAAGCTTTCTTT
TRBJ2-7	.	.	TRBV9	CASSPQGGEQYF	TGTGCCAGCAGCCCACAGGGGGGGGAGCAGTACTTC
TRBJ1-2	TRBD1	.	TRBV19	CASSGGTGGHPFYGYTF	TGTGCCAGTAGTGGAGGGACAGGCGGCCACCCATTCTATGGCTACACCTTC
TRBJ1-4	.	once	TRBV5-1	CASTPQGTKGEKLFF	TGCGCCAGCACCCCACAGGGAACCAAGGGGGAAAAACTGTTTTTT
TRBJ1-1	.	.	TRBV6-5	CASSYSPGTEAFF	TGTGCCAGCAGTTACTCCCCAGGTACCGAGGCTTTCTTT
TRBJ1-2	TRBD1	.	TRBV24-1	CATSDKLPGQGKNGYTF	TGTGCCACCAGTGATAAACTTCCGGGACAGGGGAAAAATGGCTACACCTTC